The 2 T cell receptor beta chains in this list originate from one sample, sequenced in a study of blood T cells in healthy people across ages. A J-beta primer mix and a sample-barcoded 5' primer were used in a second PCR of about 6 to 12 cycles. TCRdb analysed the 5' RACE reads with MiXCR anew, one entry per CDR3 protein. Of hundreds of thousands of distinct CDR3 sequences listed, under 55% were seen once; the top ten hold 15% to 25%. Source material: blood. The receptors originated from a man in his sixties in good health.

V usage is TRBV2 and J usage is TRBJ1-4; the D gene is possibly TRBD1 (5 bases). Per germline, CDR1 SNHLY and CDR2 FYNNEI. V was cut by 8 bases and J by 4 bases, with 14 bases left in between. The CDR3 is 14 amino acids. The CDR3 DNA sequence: TGTGCCAGCGGATCGACAGCCGTTAATGAAAAACTGTTTTTT. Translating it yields CASGSTAVNEKLFF.

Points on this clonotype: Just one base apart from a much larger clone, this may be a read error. The CDR3 region has the DNA TGTGTCAGCAGTCCGACAGGGACAAATTCACCCCTCCACTTT. Translated: CVSSPTGTNSPLHF. The chain couples TRBV25-1 to TRBJ1-6; the match to TRBD1 covers 7 bases. CDR1 MGHDK and CDR2 SYGVNS come from the germline V gene. The CDR3 runs to 14 residues.